Listed below are T cell receptor beta chains from one sample, sequenced in a study of blood T cell repertoires in COVID-19. Sequencing was performed with immunoSEQ multiplex PCR; in TCRdb, only in-frame clones are kept and a portion is missing. The table shows just over 250,000 clones, with around four fifths occurring only once. Sequencing input: PBMCs or T cells enriched from blood (not recorded which). These receptor sequences come from a man younger than 40 with acute COVID-19. The CDR3 runs from the conserved cysteine through the conserved F or W. A D gene is named only where the DNA matches it firmly. Expanded clones get a size class; other rows say once, few or many, or leave the size out.

TRBD2 . TRBJ2-4 TRBV6-2/TRBV6-3 CASSLTRGLSVDF TGTGCCAGCAGCCTAACGCGGGGACTATCGGTGGACTTC
. . TRBJ2-1 TRBV24-1 CATSTRKTSVSNEQFF TGTGCCACCAGTACCCGGAAGACTTCCGTTTCCAATGAGCAGTTCTTC
TRBD1 once TRBJ1-3 TRBV6-6 CASTDRGPSSGNTIYF TGTGCCAGTACGGACAGGGGGCCGAGCTCTGGAAACACCATATATTTT
. once TRBJ2-5 TRBV27 CASRLDRFETQYF TGTGCCAGCAGGCTTGACAGGTTCGAGACCCAGTACTTC
TRBD2 . TRBJ2-5 TRBV28 CASTRGGVETQYF TGTGCCAGCACCCGCGGGGGGGTCGAGACCCAGTACTTC
. . TRBJ2-5 TRBV5-6 CASSPGPAGPSPETQYF TGTGCCAGCAGCCCAGGTCCCGCAGGGCCAAGTCCAGAGACCCAGTACTTC
. . TRBJ1-1 TRBV28 CASSSSRIEAFF TGTGCCAGCAGTTCCTCCAGGATTGAAGCTTTCTTT
. . TRBJ1-2 TRBV12-5 CASGLVPGGANYGYTF TGTGCTAGTGGTTTGGTACCGGGGGGAGCTAACTATGGCTACACCTTC
. . TRBJ1-1 TRBV3-1/TRBV3-2 CASSHGSVVAFF TGTGCCAGCAGCCACGGTTCCGTTGTAGCTTTCTTT
. . TRBJ1-1 TRBV6-5 CASSSRQNTEAFF TGTGCCAGCAGCTCGAGACAAAACACTGAAGCTTTCTTT
. . TRBJ1-4 TRBV27 CASGAFGEKLFF TGTGCCAGCGGGGCCTTTGGGGAAAAACTGTTTTTT
TRBD1 . TRBJ1-1 TRBV9 CASSAQGAGYTEAFF TGTGCCAGCAGCGCGCAGGGGGCAGGTTACACTGAAGCTTTCTTT
. . TRBJ1-4 TRBV30 CAWREYGNEKLFF TGTGCCTGGCGGGAGTATGGGAATGAAAAACTGTTTTTT
. once TRBJ1-5 TRBV5-8 CASSPGWSNQPQHF TGTGCCAGCAGCCCAGGGTGGAGCAATCAGCCCCAGCATTTT
. few TRBJ2-3 TRBV7-8 CASSLMGARSTDTQYF TGTGCCAGCAGCTTAATGGGGGCGCGGAGCACAGATACGCAGTATTTT
. . TRBJ1-1 TRBV29-1 CSVEDRGRGNEAFF TGCAGCGTTGAAGATAGGGGGAGGGGCAATGAAGCTTTCTTT
. . TRBJ2-5 TRBV5-1 CASSRGTSQETQYF TGCGCCAGCAGCCGCGGGACCTCCCAAGAGACCCAGTACTTC
. once TRBJ2-1 TRBV19 CASSIAGSYNEQFF TGTGCCAGTAGTATCGCGGGATCCTACAATGAGCAGTTCTTC
. . TRBJ1-4 TRBV12-3/TRBV12-4 CASSLSGVEKLFF TGTGCCAGCAGTTTATCCGGGGTTGAAAAACTGTTTTTT
TRBD1 . TRBJ1-6 TRBV7-2 CASSPQGAQSPLHF TGTGCCAGCAGCCCGCAGGGGGCGCAATCACCCCTCCACTTT
. . TRBJ1-2 TRBV2 CASVKQGGLGYTF TGTGCCAGCGTCAAACAGGGCGGCCTTGGCTACACCTTC
. . TRBJ2-1 TRBV9 CASSVVTVSYNEQFF TGTGCCAGCAGCGTAGTCACGGTCTCCTACAATGAGCAGTTCTTC
. . TRBJ1-2 TRBV19 CASSRTASVYGYTF TGTGCCAGTAGTAGGACAGCATCGGTCTATGGCTACACCTTC
. . TRBJ1-2 TRBV18 CASSPTHQGNGYTF TGTGCCAGCTCACCGACCCATCAGGGGAATGGCTACACCTTC
TRBD2 . TRBJ2-1 TRBV24-1 CATSIDSGVLYNEQFF TGTGCCACCAGTATTGATAGCGGGGTTCTCTACAATGAGCAGTTCTTC
. once TRBJ1-6 TRBV14 CASSPLPGGNSPLHF TGTGCCAGCAGCCCCCTGCCGGGAGGTAATTCACCCCTCCACTTT
TRBD2 . TRBJ2-1 TRBV6-5 CASKVAGTEQFF TGTGCCAGCAAGGTAGCGGGGACTGAGCAGTTCTTC
TRBD2 . TRBJ2-2 TRBV10-2 CALREGYTGELFF TGCGCCCTTCGGGAGGGGTACACCGGGGAGCTGTTTTTT
TRBD2 . TRBJ2-1 TRBV18 CASSPPSGSLYEQFF TGTGCCAGCTCACCCCCTAGCGGGAGTTTGTATGAGCAGTTCTTC
. once TRBJ1-6 TRBV19 CASSIRGEGSPLHF TGTGCCAGTAGCATACGGGGAGAAGGATCACCCCTCCACTTT
TRBD1 . TRBJ1-1 TRBV3-1/TRBV3-2 CASSHRQGGSEAFF TGTGCCAGCAGCCACCGACAGGGGGGGTCTGAAGCTTTCTTT
. . TRBJ2-1 TRBV28 CASSAPKRASYNEQFF TGTGCCAGCAGCGCCCCGAAGCGGGCCTCCTACAATGAGCAGTTCTTC
. . TRBJ1-1 TRBV19 CASSIINRETEAFF TGTGCCAGTAGTATTATAAACAGGGAGACTGAAGCTTTCTTT
TRBD2 . TRBJ2-5 TRBV7-2 CASSLFGGGPWETQYF TGTGCCAGCAGCTTATTTGGGGGAGGGCCTTGGGAGACCCAGTACTTC
TRBD1 . TRBJ2-3 TRBV24-1 CATSDQGAKDTQYF TGTGCCACCAGTGACCAGGGGGCTAAAGATACGCAGTATTTT
. . TRBJ2-6 TRBV5-1 CASSSRGKDSGANVLTF TGTGCCAGCAGCTCCAGGGGCAAAGACTCTGGGGCCAACGTCCTGACTTTC
. . TRBJ2-1 TRBV6-5 CASMDWSHTYNEQFF TGTGCCAGCATGGACTGGTCCCATACCTACAATGAGCAGTTCTTC
TRBD2 . TRBJ2-1 TRBV5-1 CASSSLAAGPSSYNEQFF TGCGCCAGCAGCTCACTAGCGGCGGGCCCAAGCTCCTACAATGAGCAGTTCTTC
. . TRBJ1-6 TRBV18 CASSNLPSSYNSPLHF TGTGCCAGCTCAAACCTTCCGAGCTCCTATAATTCACCCCTCCACTTT
TRBD1 . TRBJ2-3 TRBV24-1 CATRTGTGPTDTQYF TGTGCCACCAGGACCGGGACAGGACCCACAGATACGCAGTATTTT
. . TRBJ1-2 TRBV12-3/TRBV12-4 CASSAGVAYGYTF TGTGCCAGCAGCGCAGGGGTGGCCTATGGCTACACCTTC
TRBD2 . TRBJ2-1 TRBV11-3 CASGFRTSGSGEQFF TGTGCCAGCGGGTTCCGGACTAGCGGGAGTGGTGAGCAGTTCTTC
. . TRBJ1-1 TRBV28 CASSPLRGRGGAFF TGTGCCAGCAGCCCCCTTCGGGGGCGCGGGGGAGCTTTCTTT
. once TRBJ2-2 TRBV29-1 CSVQGPTGELFF TGCAGCGTTCAGGGGCCCACCGGGGAGCTGTTTTTT
. . TRBJ1-3 TRBV28 CASSFSLNTIYF TGTGCCAGCAGTTTTAGTCTAAACACCATATATTTT
. . TRBJ2-5 TRBV2 CASRGGGGETQYF TGTGCCAGCAGAGGGGGGGGAGGAGAGACCCAGTACTTC
. . TRBJ1-2 TRBV5-1 CASSSEVDYGYTF TGCGCCAGCAGCTCTGAGGTGGACTATGGCTACACCTTC
TRBD2 . TRBJ2-1 TRBV7-2 CASSLGLANSEQFF TGTGCCAGCAGCTTGGGACTAGCGAATAGTGAGCAGTTCTTC
TRBD1 . TRBJ1-2 TRBV19 CASSSPPQGAKGYTF TGTGCCAGTAGTAGTCCTCCACAGGGGGCGAAAGGCTACACCTTC